The rows below give T cell receptor beta chains drawn from one sample of a study of cytomegalovirus exposure and HLA in healthy donors. Produced via immunoSEQ multiplex PCR; TCRdb's table is partial and in-frame only. Seen here are about 140,000 clones, almost 90% observed once, and the top ten hold just under 8%. Sequencing was carried out using PBMCs. The receptors come from a woman under 30 in good health and CMV-seropositive. Both conserved end residues are part of each CDR3. D genes are given only for firm matches. The listing skips clone size in some rows; elsewhere it reads once, few, many or a size class.

CDR3,DNA,V,size,D,J
CASSYWVGGVEQFF,TGTGCCAGTAGTTACTGGGTCGGGGGGGTTGAGCAGTTCTTC,TRBV19,NA,TRBD2,TRBJ2-1
CASSLMGGGTDSPLHF,TGTGCCAGCAGTTTAATGGGCGGCGGGACAGATTCACCCCTCCACTTT,TRBV28,NA,TRBD1,TRBJ1-6
CAWAETGNLFPQHF,TGTGCCTGGGCAGAGACAGGGAACCTTTTTCCCCAGCATTTT,TRBV30,few,TRBD1,TRBJ1-5
CASSPNSGANQPQHF,TGCGCCAGCAGCCCAAATAGCGGGGCTAATCAGCCCCAGCATTTT,TRBV5-1,NA,NA,TRBJ1-5
CASSPYRDAGVYGYTF,TGTGCCAGCTCACCTTACCGGGACGCGGGGGTCTATGGCTACACCTTC,TRBV18,NA,NA,TRBJ1-2
CASSEVYRVGANVLTF,TGTGCCAGCAGTGAAGTATACAGGGTTGGGGCCAACGTCCTGACTTTC,TRBV6-1,NA,NA,TRBJ2-6
CAWSVDRSSYEQYF,TGTGCCTGGAGTGTAGACAGGAGTTCCTACGAGCAGTACTTC,TRBV30,NA,NA,TRBJ2-7
CASRRQFSYEQYF,TGTGCCAGCAGACGACAGTTCTCCTACGAGCAGTACTTC,TRBV28,NA,NA,TRBJ2-7
CASSRTGTGEQYF,TGTGCCAGCAGCAGGACAGGGACGGGCGAGCAGTACTTC,TRBV25-1,once,TRBD1,TRBJ2-7
CASSFDGTAYGYTF,TGTGCCAGCAGCTTTGACGGGACAGCATATGGCTACACCTTC,TRBV7-9,NA,TRBD1,TRBJ1-2